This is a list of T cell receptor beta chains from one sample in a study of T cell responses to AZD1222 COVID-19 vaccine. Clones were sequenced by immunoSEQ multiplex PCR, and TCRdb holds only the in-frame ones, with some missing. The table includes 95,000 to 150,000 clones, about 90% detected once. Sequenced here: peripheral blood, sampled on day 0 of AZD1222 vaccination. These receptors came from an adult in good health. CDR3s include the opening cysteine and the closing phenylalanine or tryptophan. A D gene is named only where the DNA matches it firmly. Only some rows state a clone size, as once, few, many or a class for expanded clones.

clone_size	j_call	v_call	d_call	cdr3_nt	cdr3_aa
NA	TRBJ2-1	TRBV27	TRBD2	TGTGCCAGCAGTTCCCTAGCGGGGGGGCTCAATGAGCAGTTCTTC	CASSSLAGGLNEQFF
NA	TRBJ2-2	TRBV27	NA	TGTGCCAGCAGGCCACTAAAGATCGTCGGGGAGCTGTTTTTT	CASRPLKIVGELFF
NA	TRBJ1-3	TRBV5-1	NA	TGCGCCAGCAGCGCAGGGGTTGACTCTGGAAACACCATATATTTT	CASSAGVDSGNTIYF
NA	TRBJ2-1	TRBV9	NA	TGTGCCAGCAGCGTGGGGGCAGGGGCCTACAATGAGCAGTTCTTC	CASSVGAGAYNEQFF
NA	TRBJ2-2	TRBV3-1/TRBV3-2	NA	TGTGCCAGCGGCGGGGACACCGGGGAGCTGTTTTTT	CASGGDTGELFF
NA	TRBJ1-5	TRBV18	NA	TGTGCCAGCTCCCGGGACGGAAATAGCAATCAGCCCCAGCATTTT	CASSRDGNSNQPQHF
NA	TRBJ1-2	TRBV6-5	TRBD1	TGTGCCAGCATTTTGACAGGGAACTATGGCTACACCTTC	CASILTGNYGYTF
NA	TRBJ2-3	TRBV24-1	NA	TGTGCCACCAGTGATTGGGCGGACACAGATACGCAGTATTTT	CATSDWADTDTQYF
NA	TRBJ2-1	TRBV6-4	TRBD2	TGTGCCAGCAGTGACGGAAGCGGGAGCTCCTACAATGAGCAGTTCTTC	CASSDGSGSSYNEQFF
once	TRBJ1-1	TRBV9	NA	TGTGCCAGCAGGGGGGGCAGCCACACTGAAGCTTTCTTT	CASRGGSHTEAFF
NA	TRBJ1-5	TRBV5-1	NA	TGCGCCAGCAGCCTGGGGCCCCCAAGCAATCAGCCCCAGCATTTT	CASSLGPPSNQPQHF
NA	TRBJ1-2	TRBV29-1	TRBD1	TGCAGCGTTGATTACAGGGGAGGTAACTATGGCTACACCTTC	CSVDYRGGNYGYTF
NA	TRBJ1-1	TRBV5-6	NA	TGTGCCAGCAGCCCCGGGCTAGCGGGAGCTTTCTTT	CASSPGLAGAFF
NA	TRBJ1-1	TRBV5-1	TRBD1	TGCGCCAGCAGCAAGGGGACAGGGGTGGGGAACACTGAAGCTTTCTTT	CASSKGTGVGNTEAFF
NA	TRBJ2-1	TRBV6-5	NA	TGTGCCAGCAGCTCGCGGGGTGAGCAGTTCTTC	CASSSRGEQFF
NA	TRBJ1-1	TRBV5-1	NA	TGCGCCAGCAGCTTGTTCAACGGGGACACTGAAGCTTTCTTT	CASSLFNGDTEAFF
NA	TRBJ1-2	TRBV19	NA	TGTGCCAGTAGTTCTTGGGATTTAGTAGCCAACTATGGCTACACCTTC	CASSSWDLVANYGYTF
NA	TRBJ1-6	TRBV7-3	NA	TGTGCCAGCAGCTTAGCCCCTTTTGGGGGGCGTAATTCACCCCTCCACTTT	CASSLAPFGGRNSPLHF
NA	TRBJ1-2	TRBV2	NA	TGTGCCAGCAGTGAAGGCGGCAGCTATGGCTACACCTTC	CASSEGGSYGYTF
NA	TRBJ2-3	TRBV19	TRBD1	TGTGCCAGTAGTATAACAGGGGTACGCACAGATACGCAGTATTTT	CASSITGVRTDTQYF
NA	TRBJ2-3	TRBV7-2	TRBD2	TGTGCCAGCAGCTTATATTCGCGGGGGGGCGGCACAGATACGCAGTATTTT	CASSLYSRGGGTDTQYF
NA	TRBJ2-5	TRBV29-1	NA	TGCAGCGTTGAAGAGGGGCCCGGGGAGACCCAGTACTTC	CSVEEGPGETQYF
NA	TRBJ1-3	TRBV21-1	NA	TGTGCCAGCAGCAAAGCAGGGACAGGAAACACCATATATTTT	CASSKAGTGNTIYF
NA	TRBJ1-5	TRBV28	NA	TGTGCCAGCAGCTCCTTACGGGGGGGCACCAATCAGCCCCAGCATTTT	CASSSLRGGTNQPQHF
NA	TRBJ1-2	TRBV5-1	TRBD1	TGCGCCAGCAGCTTAGGACAGGGCAACTATGGCTACACCTTC	CASSLGQGNYGYTF
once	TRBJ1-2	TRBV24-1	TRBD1	TGTGCCACCAGTGAGGGACAGGCCTATGGCTACACCTTC	CATSEGQAYGYTF
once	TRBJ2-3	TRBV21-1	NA	TGTGCCAGCATCCGACCGACCCCGGGGGGAGATACGCAGTATTTT	CASIRPTPGGDTQYF
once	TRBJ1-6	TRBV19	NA	TGTGCCAGTAGCCCTTCTGAAGGTTCTTCCCCCTATAATTCACCCCTCCACTTT	CASSPSEGSSPYNSPLHF
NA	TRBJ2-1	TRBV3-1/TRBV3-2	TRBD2	TGTGCCAGCAGCCTCCCGGGGACTACCTACAATGAGCAGTTCTTC	CASSLPGTTYNEQFF
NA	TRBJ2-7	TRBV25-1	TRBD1	TGTGCCAGCAGTTATAAAGAGGGGGCCGTCTACGAGCAGTACTTC	CASSYKEGAVYEQYF
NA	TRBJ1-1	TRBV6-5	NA	TGTGCCAGCACCCCAGGTGGGGGGGACACTGAAGCTTTCTTT	CASTPGGGDTEAFF
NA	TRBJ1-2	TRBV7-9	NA	TGTGCCAGCAGCTCCCATAACCGGGATATGAACTATGGCTACACCTTC	CASSSHNRDMNYGYTF
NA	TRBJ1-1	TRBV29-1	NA	TGCAGCGTTGGGAGGACGCCGAACACTGAAGCTTTCTTT	CSVGRTPNTEAFF
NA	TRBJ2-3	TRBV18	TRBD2	TGTGCCAGCTCACCGAGGACTAGCGGGATTACAGATACGCAGTATTTT	CASSPRTSGITDTQYF
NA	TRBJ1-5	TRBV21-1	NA	TGTGCCAGCAGCAAAGGAGGCCCAATTGGTAGCAATCAGCCCCAGCATTTT	CASSKGGPIGSNQPQHF
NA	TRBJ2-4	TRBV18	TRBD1	TGTGCCAGCTCACCGGGACAGGGCGAAAACATTCAGTACTTC	CASSPGQGENIQYF
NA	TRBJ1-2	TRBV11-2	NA	TGTGCCAGCAGCTTCCACACGTTCTATGGCTACACCTTC	CASSFHTFYGYTF
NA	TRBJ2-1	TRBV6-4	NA	TGTGCCAGCAGTGACGGGCGGGTGGGCTACAATGAGCAGTTCTTC	CASSDGRVGYNEQFF
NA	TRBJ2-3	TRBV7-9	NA	TGTGCCAGCAGCTTCCTACGGATCACAGATACGCAGTATTTT	CASSFLRITDTQYF
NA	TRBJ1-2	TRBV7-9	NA	TGTGCCAGCAGCCCCACGGGCTACAATGGCTACACCTTC	CASSPTGYNGYTF
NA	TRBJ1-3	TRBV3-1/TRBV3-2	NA	TGTGCCAGCAGCCACTTGACAGCTGAAACCTCTGGAAACACCATATATTTT	CASSHLTAETSGNTIYF
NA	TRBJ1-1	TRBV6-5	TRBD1	TGTGCCAGCAGTTACACGTTAACGACAGGGGGCGTTGAAGCTTTCTTT	CASSYTLTTGGVEAFF
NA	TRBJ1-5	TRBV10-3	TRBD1	TGTGCCATCAGTAACCAGGGGGAGGATCAGCCCCAGCATTTT	CAISNQGEDQPQHF
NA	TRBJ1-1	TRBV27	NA	TGTGCCAGCAGTCCAACGACAGCGAACACTGAAGCTTTCTTT	CASSPTTANTEAFF
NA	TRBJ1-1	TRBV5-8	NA	TGTGCCAGCAGCTTTAATGACAGGTCGGACACTGAAGCTTTCTTT	CASSFNDRSDTEAFF
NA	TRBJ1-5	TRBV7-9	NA	TGTGCCAGCAGTCGGGGGGGTCAGCCCCAGCATTTT	CASSRGGQPQHF
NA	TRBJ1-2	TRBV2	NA	TGTGCCAGCAGTGCGGAGGGAGGGTCTTATGGCTACACCTTC	CASSAEGGSYGYTF
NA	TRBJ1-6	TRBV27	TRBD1	TGTGCCAGCAGTTACCTTTCCGGGACAGGGGTTTCACCCCTCCACTTT	CASSYLSGTGVSPLHF
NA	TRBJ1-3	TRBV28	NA	TGTGCCAGCAGTTCCTATGCCCCGGACCGGTATTTT	CASSSYAPDRYF
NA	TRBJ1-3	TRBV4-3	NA	TGCGCCAGCAGCCAAGATGTTTGGAGTTCTGGAAACACCATATATTTT	CASSQDVWSSGNTIYF
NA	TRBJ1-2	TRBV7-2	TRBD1	TGTGCCAGCAGCCCAGGGGGGGCAGGGGGCGTCTATGGCTACACCTTC	CASSPGGAGGVYGYTF
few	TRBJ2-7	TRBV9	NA	TGTGCCAGCAGCCCCAGTCGGAAAACCGCATCGTACGAGCAGTACTTC	CASSPSRKTASYEQYF
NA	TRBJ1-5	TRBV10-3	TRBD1	TGTGCCATCAGCCCACAGGGGGCTGGCAATCAGCCCCAGCATTTT	CAISPQGAGNQPQHF
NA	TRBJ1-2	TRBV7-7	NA	TGTGCTAGCAGCTCCCGGGACCGTTCCTCAAGAGCTAACTATGGCTACACCTTC	CASSSRDRSSRANYGYTF